This record concerns one T cell receptor beta chain sequence. Its target is not known. This record belongs to a study of cytomegalovirus exposure and HLA in healthy donors. Regarding the study as a whole: CMV antigen specificity was confirmed in vitro for a few CMV-associated chains. First-cohort TCR clusters were later found to tend to co-occur in the 130 or so validation repertoires. Some TCR beta chains (roughly 150 of them) were listed as cytomegalovirus-associated.

After removal of 5 bases from V and 1 base from J, the junction contained 11 bases not matched to a gene. The germline gives CDR1 SGHTA, CDR2 FQGNSA. The CDR3 extends over 16 amino acids. Only in-frame clones appear in the TCRdb table, and some are missing; sequencing was by immunoSEQ multiplex PCR. The table includes 150,000 to 200,000 clones, around 88% detected once. Sample: PBMCs. The sequence derives from a woman aged 18-29 years in good health and CMV-seronegative. V gene TRBV7-2 combines with J gene TRBJ2-7, with 7 bases that match TRBD2. The CDR3 nucleotides read TGTGCCAGCAGCATTAGTTCGGGAGGAGGGTCCTACGAGCAGTACTTC. Encoded protein: CASSISSGGGSYEQYF.